A selection of T cell receptor beta chains follows, all from one sample in a study of blood T cell repertoires in COVID-19. Clones were read by immunoSEQ multiplex PCR, and TCRdb kept only the in-frame ones, dropping some. The repertoire has fewer than 250,000 clones, around 84% of them found once; the top ten carry 15% to 20%. Specimen: peripheral blood. These receptors originate from a man aged 30-40 years with active or convalescent COVID-19. Each CDR3 is given with its conserved first and last residue. The order of the fields is clone size, D gene, J gene, V gene, CDR3 protein, CDR3 DNA. D genes are given only for firm matches. Rows give clone size only sometimes, using once, few, many, or a class for an expanded clone.

clone size: -; D gene: TRBD2; J gene: TRBJ2-7; V gene: TRBV4-3; CDR3 protein: CASSLGGGSYEQYF; CDR3 DNA: TGCGCCAGCAGCCTCGGCGGGGGCTCCTACGAGCAGTACTTC
clone size: few; D gene: -; J gene: TRBJ1-1; V gene: TRBV7-9; CDR3 protein: CATGAQLNTEAFF; CDR3 DNA: TGTGCCACAGGGGCACAGTTGAACACTGAAGCTTTCTTT
clone size: few; D gene: -; J gene: TRBJ1-6; V gene: TRBV6-2/TRBV6-3; CDR3 protein: CASSYSKGVSSYNSPLHF; CDR3 DNA: TGTGCCAGCAGTTACTCGAAAGGGGTGAGCTCCTATAATTCACCCCTCCACTTT
clone size: -; D gene: -; J gene: TRBJ2-1; V gene: TRBV4-3; CDR3 protein: CASSQDPTEYNEQFF; CDR3 DNA: TGCGCCAGCAGCCAAGATCCTACAGAGTACAATGAGCAGTTCTTC
clone size: -; D gene: TRBD1; J gene: TRBJ2-7; V gene: TRBV6-6; CDR3 protein: CASSTTGVEQYF; CDR3 DNA: TGTGCCAGCAGTACGACAGGGGTCGAGCAGTACTTC
clone size: -; D gene: -; J gene: TRBJ1-5; V gene: TRBV4-3; CDR3 protein: CASSQDRAISNQPQHF; CDR3 DNA: TGCGCCAGCAGCCAAGACAGGGCTATTAGCAATCAGCCCCAGCATTTT
clone size: -; D gene: TRBD2; J gene: TRBJ2-3; V gene: TRBV4-1; CDR3 protein: CASSPGLAGLAGDTQYF; CDR3 DNA: TGCGCCAGCAGCCCGGGACTAGCGGGCCTCGCCGGAGATACGCAGTATTTT
clone size: -; D gene: -; J gene: TRBJ1-3; V gene: TRBV9; CDR3 protein: CASSENRDRPGNTIYF; CDR3 DNA: TGTGCCAGCAGCGAAAACAGGGATCGCCCTGGAAACACCATATATTTT
clone size: -; D gene: TRBD1; J gene: TRBJ1-1; V gene: TRBV15; CDR3 protein: CATSRGTANTEAFF; CDR3 DNA: TGTGCCACCAGCAGGGGGACAGCAAACACTGAAGCTTTCTTT
clone size: -; D gene: -; J gene: TRBJ2-1; V gene: TRBV4-2; CDR3 protein: CASSQDFEEQFF; CDR3 DNA: TGTGCCAGCAGCCAAGATTTTGAGGAGCAGTTCTTC
clone size: -; D gene: -; J gene: TRBJ1-1; V gene: TRBV7-8; CDR3 protein: CASSLVRPGGGNTEAFF; CDR3 DNA: TGTGCCAGCAGCTTAGTTAGGCCCGGGGGGGGGAACACTGAAGCTTTCTTT
clone size: -; D gene: -; J gene: TRBJ1-1; V gene: TRBV28; CDR3 protein: CASSLRVGGLNTEAFF; CDR3 DNA: TGTGCCAGCAGTTTACGGGTCGGAGGGCTGAACACTGAAGCTTTCTTT
clone size: -; D gene: -; J gene: TRBJ2-1; V gene: TRBV18; CDR3 protein: CASSPGFIVYEQFF; CDR3 DNA: TGTGCCAGCTCACCCGGTTTCATTGTTTATGAGCAGTTCTTC
clone size: -; D gene: -; J gene: TRBJ1-1; V gene: TRBV13; CDR3 protein: CASSFSTEAFF; CDR3 DNA: TGTGCCAGCAGCTTCTCCACTGAAGCTTTCTTT
clone size: -; D gene: TRBD2; J gene: TRBJ2-1; V gene: TRBV19; CDR3 protein: CASSILAGGIYEQFF; CDR3 DNA: TGTGCCAGTAGTATACTGGCGGGGGGAATCTATGAGCAGTTCTTC
clone size: -; D gene: TRBD2; J gene: TRBJ2-7; V gene: TRBV4-1; CDR3 protein: CASSQWEGTPYEQYF; CDR3 DNA: TGCGCCAGCAGCCAATGGGAGGGGACCCCCTACGAGCAGTACTTC
clone size: -; D gene: -; J gene: TRBJ2-7; V gene: TRBV28; CDR3 protein: CASSPRSRSSYEQYF; CDR3 DNA: TGTGCCAGCAGCCCCCGGTCGCGTTCCTCCTACGAGCAGTACTTC
clone size: few; D gene: TRBD1; J gene: TRBJ2-7; V gene: TRBV30; CDR3 protein: CAWSVPGQGYEQYF; CDR3 DNA: TGTGCCTGGAGTGTTCCGGGACAGGGATACGAGCAGTACTTC
clone size: -; D gene: TRBD1; J gene: TRBJ1-4; V gene: TRBV12-3/TRBV12-4; CDR3 protein: CASSLKQGWELFF; CDR3 DNA: TGTGCCAGCAGTTTGAAACAGGGGTGGGAACTGTTTTTT
clone size: -; D gene: -; J gene: TRBJ2-5; V gene: TRBV6-5; CDR3 protein: CASSWTWEQKTQYF; CDR3 DNA: TGTGCCAGCAGTTGGACGTGGGAGCAAAAGACCCAGTACTTC
clone size: -; D gene: -; J gene: TRBJ1-6; V gene: TRBV7-9; CDR3 protein: CASSLAQGSNSPLHF; CDR3 DNA: TGTGCCAGCAGCTTAGCGCAGGGTAGTAATTCACCCCTCCACTTT
clone size: -; D gene: -; J gene: TRBJ1-2; V gene: TRBV28; CDR3 protein: CASSPGGYGYTF; CDR3 DNA: TGTGCCAGCAGTCCAGGAGGCTATGGCTACACCTTC
clone size: few; D gene: -; J gene: TRBJ1-6; V gene: TRBV7-3; CDR3 protein: CASSQTGYNSPLHF; CDR3 DNA: TGTGCCAGCAGCCAGACAGGTTATAATTCACCCCTCCACTTT
clone size: -; D gene: TRBD2; J gene: TRBJ2-1; V gene: TRBV2; CDR3 protein: CAGSAGGYNEQFF; CDR3 DNA: TGTGCCGGGTCAGCGGGGGGGTACAATGAGCAGTTCTTC
clone size: -; D gene: TRBD2; J gene: TRBJ2-7; V gene: TRBV5-1; CDR3 protein: CASSLGTSGYEQYF; CDR3 DNA: TGCGCCAGCAGCTTGGGGACTAGCGGCTACGAGCAGTACTTC
clone size: -; D gene: -; J gene: TRBJ1-6; V gene: TRBV4-3; CDR3 protein: CASSQEPGAYNSPLHF; CDR3 DNA: TGCGCCAGCAGCCAAGAACCAGGGGCGTATAATTCACCCCTCCACTTT
clone size: once; D gene: -; J gene: TRBJ2-5; V gene: TRBV18; CDR3 protein: CASSPAMASTQYF; CDR3 DNA: TGTGCCAGCTCACCTGCAATGGCTAGTACCCAGTACTTC
clone size: -; D gene: TRBD2; J gene: TRBJ2-7; V gene: TRBV5-8; CDR3 protein: CASSFLGAGVSYEQYF; CDR3 DNA: TGTGCCAGCAGCTTCTTGGGAGCGGGAGTATCGTACGAGCAGTACTTC
clone size: -; D gene: TRBD2; J gene: TRBJ2-1; V gene: TRBV4-1; CDR3 protein: CASSHSRLAGVAEQFF; CDR3 DNA: TGCGCCAGCAGCCACTCAAGACTAGCGGGAGTTGCTGAGCAGTTCTTC
clone size: -; D gene: TRBD1; J gene: TRBJ1-1; V gene: TRBV30; CDR3 protein: CASRQGGYTEAFF; CDR3 DNA: TGTGCCTCCAGACAGGGCGGTTACACTGAAGCTTTCTTT
clone size: -; D gene: -; J gene: TRBJ1-2; V gene: TRBV7-2; CDR3 protein: CASSLQSRGGYTF; CDR3 DNA: TGTGCCAGCAGCTTGCAGAGCCGCGGGGGCTACACCTTC
clone size: -; D gene: -; J gene: TRBJ1-5; V gene: TRBV7-2; CDR3 protein: CASSNKAGTNQPQHF; CDR3 DNA: TGTGCCAGCAGCAACAAGGCGGGGACCAATCAGCCCCAGCATTTT
clone size: -; D gene: -; J gene: TRBJ1-2; V gene: TRBV25-1; CDR3 protein: CASSPQGFKGGYTF; CDR3 DNA: TGTGCCAGCAGTCCCCAGGGATTTAAAGGGGGCTACACCTTC
clone size: -; D gene: -; J gene: TRBJ1-3; V gene: TRBV28; CDR3 protein: CASSFFPALEDTIYF; CDR3 DNA: TGTGCCAGCAGTTTCTTCCCGGCCCTAGAGGACACCATATATTTT
clone size: -; D gene: -; J gene: TRBJ1-1; V gene: TRBV11-2; CDR3 protein: CASRIRVRSEAFF; CDR3 DNA: TGTGCCAGCAGGATCAGGGTAAGGTCTGAAGCTTTCTTT
clone size: once; D gene: -; J gene: TRBJ1-2; V gene: TRBV30; CDR3 protein: CAWSLGALNYGYTF; CDR3 DNA: TGTGCCTGGAGTCTGGGGGCTTTAAACTATGGCTACACCTTC
clone size: once; D gene: TRBD1; J gene: TRBJ2-3; V gene: TRBV15; CDR3 protein: CATSSPEGAATQYF; CDR3 DNA: TGTGCCACCAGCAGTCCCGAGGGGGCCGCTACGCAGTATTTT
clone size: -; D gene: -; J gene: TRBJ2-1; V gene: TRBV7-2; CDR3 protein: CASCPNGEPYNEQFF; CDR3 DNA: TGTGCCAGCTGCCCTAACGGAGAGCCCTACAATGAGCAGTTCTTC
clone size: -; D gene: TRBD2; J gene: TRBJ2-1; V gene: TRBV18; CDR3 protein: CASSPTRDRGGNEQFF; CDR3 DNA: TGTGCCAGCTCACCGACCCGGGACCGCGGGGGGAATGAGCAGTTCTTC
clone size: -; D gene: -; J gene: TRBJ2-2; V gene: TRBV7-9; CDR3 protein: CASSRGRGENTGELFF; CDR3 DNA: TGTGCCAGCAGCCGCGGGCGGGGAGAGAACACCGGGGAGCTGTTTTTT
clone size: -; D gene: -; J gene: TRBJ2-5; V gene: TRBV29-1; CDR3 protein: CSVGGGGETQYF; CDR3 DNA: TGCAGCGTTGGAGGTGGAGGGGAGACCCAGTACTTC
clone size: -; D gene: TRBD1; J gene: TRBJ1-4; V gene: TRBV6-5; CDR3 protein: CASSRTGTNEKLFF; CDR3 DNA: TGTGCCAGCAGCAGGACAGGGACTAATGAAAAACTGTTTTTT